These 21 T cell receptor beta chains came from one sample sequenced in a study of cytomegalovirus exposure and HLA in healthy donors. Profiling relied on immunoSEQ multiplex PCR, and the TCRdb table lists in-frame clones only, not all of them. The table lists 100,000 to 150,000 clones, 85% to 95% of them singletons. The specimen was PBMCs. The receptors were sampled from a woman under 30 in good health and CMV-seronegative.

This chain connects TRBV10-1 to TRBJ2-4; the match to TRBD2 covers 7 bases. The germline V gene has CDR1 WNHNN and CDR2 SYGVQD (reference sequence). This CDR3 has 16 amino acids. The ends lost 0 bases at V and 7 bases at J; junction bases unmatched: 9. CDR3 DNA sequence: TGCGCCAGCAGTGAGTCTATGGCGGGAGCGGGGAACATTCAGTACTTC. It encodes CASSESMAGAGNIQYF.

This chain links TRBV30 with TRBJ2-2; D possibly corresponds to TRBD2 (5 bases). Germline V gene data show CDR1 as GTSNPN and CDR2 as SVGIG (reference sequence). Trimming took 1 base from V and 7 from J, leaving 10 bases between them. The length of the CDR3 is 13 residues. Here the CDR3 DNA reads TGTGCCTGGAGTGGGTCCGCGGGCGGGGAGCTGTTTTTT. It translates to CAWSGSAGGELFF.

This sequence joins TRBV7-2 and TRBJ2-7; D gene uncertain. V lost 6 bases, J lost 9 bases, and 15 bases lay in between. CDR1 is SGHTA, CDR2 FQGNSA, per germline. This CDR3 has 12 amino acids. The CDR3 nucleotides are TGTGCCAGCAGTATAAACCCGCTAGGGCAGTACTTC. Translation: CASSINPLGQYF.

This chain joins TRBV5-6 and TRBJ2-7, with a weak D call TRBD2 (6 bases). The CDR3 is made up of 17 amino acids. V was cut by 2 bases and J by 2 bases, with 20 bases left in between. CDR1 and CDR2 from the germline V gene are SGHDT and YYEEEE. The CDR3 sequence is CASSFTGGWSDTYEQYF. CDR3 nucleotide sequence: TGTGCCAGCAGCTTCACCGGGGGATGGTCGGATACCTACGAGCAGTACTTC. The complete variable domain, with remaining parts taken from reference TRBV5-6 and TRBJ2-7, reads DAGVTQSPTHLIKTRGQQVTLRCSPKSGHDTVSWYQQALGQGPQFIFQYYEEEERQRGNFPDRFSGHQFPNYSSELNVNALLLGDSALYLCASSFTGGWSDTYEQYFGPGTRLTVT.

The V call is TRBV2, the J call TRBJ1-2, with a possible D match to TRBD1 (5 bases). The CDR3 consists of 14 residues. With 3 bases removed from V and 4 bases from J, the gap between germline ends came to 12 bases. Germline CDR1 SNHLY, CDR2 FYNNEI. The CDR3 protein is CASSENDSIYGYTF. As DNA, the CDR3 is TGTGCCAGCAGTGAGAATGACAGCATCTATGGCTACACCTTC.

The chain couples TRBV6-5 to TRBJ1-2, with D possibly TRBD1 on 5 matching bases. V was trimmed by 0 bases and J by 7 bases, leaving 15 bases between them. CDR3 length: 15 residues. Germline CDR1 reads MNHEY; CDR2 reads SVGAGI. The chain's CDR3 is CASSYSDTPAGGYTF. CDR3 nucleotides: TGTGCCAGCAGTTACTCGGACACCCCCGCCGGTGGCTACACCTTC.

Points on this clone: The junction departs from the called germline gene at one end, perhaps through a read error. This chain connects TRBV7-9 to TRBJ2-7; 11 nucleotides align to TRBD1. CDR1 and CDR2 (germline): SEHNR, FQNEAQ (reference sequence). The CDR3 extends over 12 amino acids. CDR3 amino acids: CASSLGGGDRGF. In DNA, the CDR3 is TGTGCCAGCAGCTTAGGAGGCGGGGACAGGGGGTTC.

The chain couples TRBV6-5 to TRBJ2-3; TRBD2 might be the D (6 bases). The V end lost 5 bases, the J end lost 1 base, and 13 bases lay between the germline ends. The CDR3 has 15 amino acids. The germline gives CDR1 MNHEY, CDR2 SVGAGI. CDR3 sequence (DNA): TGTGCCAGCAGTCGCCCCCCTAGCGGCACAGATACGCAGTATTTT. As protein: CASSRPPSGTDTQYF.

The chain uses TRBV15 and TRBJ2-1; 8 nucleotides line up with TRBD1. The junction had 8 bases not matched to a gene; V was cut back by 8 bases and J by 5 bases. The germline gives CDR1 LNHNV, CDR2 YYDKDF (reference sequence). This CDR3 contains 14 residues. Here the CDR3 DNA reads TGTGCCACCTCTCAGGGACAGGCGAACAATGAGCAGTTCTTC. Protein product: CATSQGQANNEQFF.

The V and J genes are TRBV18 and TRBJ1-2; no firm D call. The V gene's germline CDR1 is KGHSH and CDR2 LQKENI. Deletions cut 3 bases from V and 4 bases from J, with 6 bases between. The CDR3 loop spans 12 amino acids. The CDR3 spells CASSPSGYGYTF. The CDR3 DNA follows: TGTGCCAGCTCACCGAGTGGCTATGGCTACACCTTC.

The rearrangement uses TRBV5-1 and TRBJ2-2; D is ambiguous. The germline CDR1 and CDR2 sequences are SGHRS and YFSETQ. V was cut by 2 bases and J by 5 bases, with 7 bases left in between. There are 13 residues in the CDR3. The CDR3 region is CASSFYMTGELFF. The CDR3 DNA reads TGCGCCAGCAGCTTTTACATGACCGGGGAGCTGTTTTTT.

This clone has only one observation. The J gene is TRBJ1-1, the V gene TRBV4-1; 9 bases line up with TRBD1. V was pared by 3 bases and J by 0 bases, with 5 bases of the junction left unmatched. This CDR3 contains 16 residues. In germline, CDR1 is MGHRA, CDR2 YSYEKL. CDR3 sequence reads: CASSQAGQGLNTEAFF. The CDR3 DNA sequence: TGCGCCAGCAGCCAGGCCGGACAGGGGTTGAACACTGAAGCTTTCTTT.

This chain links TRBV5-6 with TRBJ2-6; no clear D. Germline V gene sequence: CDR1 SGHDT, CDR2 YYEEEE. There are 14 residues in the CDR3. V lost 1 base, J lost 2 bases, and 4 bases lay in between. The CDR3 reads CASSLYPGANVLTF. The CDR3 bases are TGTGCCAGCAGCTTGTATCCTGGGGCCAACGTCCTGACTTTC. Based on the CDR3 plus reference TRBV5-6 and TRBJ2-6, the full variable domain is DAGVTQSPTHLIKTRGQQVTLRCSPKSGHDTVSWYQQALGQGPQFIFQYYEEEERQRGNFPDRFSGHQFPNYSSELNVNALLLGDSALYLCASSLYPGANVLTFGAGSRLTVL.

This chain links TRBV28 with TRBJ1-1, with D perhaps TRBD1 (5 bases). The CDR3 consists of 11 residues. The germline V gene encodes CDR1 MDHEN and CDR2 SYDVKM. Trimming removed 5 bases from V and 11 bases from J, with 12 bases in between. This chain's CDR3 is CASSGTSNAFF. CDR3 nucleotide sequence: TGTGCCAGCAGTGGGACTTCGAACGCTTTCTTT. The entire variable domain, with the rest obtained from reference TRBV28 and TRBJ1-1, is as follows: DVKVTQSSRYLVKRTGEKVFLECVQDMDHENMFWYRQDPGLGLRLIYFSYDVKMKEKGDIPEGYSVSREKKERFSLILESASTNQTSMYLCASSGTSNAFFGQGTRLTVV.

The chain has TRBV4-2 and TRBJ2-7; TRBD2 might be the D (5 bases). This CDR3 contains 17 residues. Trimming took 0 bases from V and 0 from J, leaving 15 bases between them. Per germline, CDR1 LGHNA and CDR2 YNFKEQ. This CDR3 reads CASSQDGSGFLSYEQYF. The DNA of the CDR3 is TGTGCCAGCAGCCAAGACGGATCGGGATTTCTCTCCTACGAGCAGTACTTC.

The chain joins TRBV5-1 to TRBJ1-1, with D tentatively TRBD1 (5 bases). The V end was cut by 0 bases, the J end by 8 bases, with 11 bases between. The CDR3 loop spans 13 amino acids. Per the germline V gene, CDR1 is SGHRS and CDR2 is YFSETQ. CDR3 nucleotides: TGCGCCAGCAGCTTGGCCGCGACAGCCGAAGCTTTCTTT. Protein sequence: CASSLAATAEAFF.

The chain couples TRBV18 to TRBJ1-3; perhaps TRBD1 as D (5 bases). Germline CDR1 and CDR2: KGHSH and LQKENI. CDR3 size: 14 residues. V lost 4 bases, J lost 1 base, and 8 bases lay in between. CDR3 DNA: TGTGCCAGCTCACGGCAGGGTTCTGGAAACACCATATATTTT. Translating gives CASSRQGSGNTIYF.

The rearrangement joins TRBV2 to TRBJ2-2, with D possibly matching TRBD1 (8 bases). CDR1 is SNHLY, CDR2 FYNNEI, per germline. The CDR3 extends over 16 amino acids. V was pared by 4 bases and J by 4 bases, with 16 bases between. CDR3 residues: CASSGEGQVVTGELFF. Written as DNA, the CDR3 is TGTGCCAGCAGTGGGGAGGGACAGGTCGTCACCGGGGAGCTGTTTTTT.

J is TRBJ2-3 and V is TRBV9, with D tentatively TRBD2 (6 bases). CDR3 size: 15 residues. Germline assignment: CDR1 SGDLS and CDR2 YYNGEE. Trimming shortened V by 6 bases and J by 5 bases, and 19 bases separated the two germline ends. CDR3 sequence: CASMRGSGGQDTQYF. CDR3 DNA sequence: TGTGCCAGCATGCGGGGAAGCGGTGGTCAAGATACGCAGTATTTT. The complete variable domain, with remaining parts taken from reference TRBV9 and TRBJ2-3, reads DSGVTQTPKHLITATGQRVTLRCSPRSGDLSVYWYQQSLDQGLQFLIQYYNGEERAKGNILERFSAQQFPDLHSELNLSSLELGDSALYFCASMRGSGGQDTQYFGPGTRLTVL.

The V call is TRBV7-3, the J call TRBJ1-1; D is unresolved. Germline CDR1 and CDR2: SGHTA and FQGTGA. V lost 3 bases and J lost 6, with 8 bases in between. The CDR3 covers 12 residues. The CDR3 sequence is CASSFSGAEAFF. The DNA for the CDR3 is TGTGCCAGCAGCTTCTCCGGGGCTGAAGCTTTCTTT.

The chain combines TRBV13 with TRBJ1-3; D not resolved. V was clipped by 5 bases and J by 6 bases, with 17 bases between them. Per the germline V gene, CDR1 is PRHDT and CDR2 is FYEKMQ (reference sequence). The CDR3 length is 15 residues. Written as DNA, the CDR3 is TGTGCCAGCAGCCCCCTCGGGGAGCTAAAAAACACCATATATTTT. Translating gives CASSPLGELKNTIYF. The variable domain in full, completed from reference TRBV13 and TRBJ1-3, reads AAGVIQSPRHLIKEKRETATLKCYPIPRHDTVYWYQQGPGQDPQFLISFYEKMQSDKGSIPDRFSAQQFSDYHSELNMSSLELGDSALYFCASSPLGELKNTIYFGEGSWLTVV.